A selection of T cell receptor beta chains follows, all from one sample in a study of T cell responses to AZD1222 COVID-19 vaccine. The assay was immunoSEQ multiplex PCR, and TCRdb's table has in-frame clones only and misses some. The sample comprises fewer than 90,000 clones, about 86% of which are singletons, and roughly 6% rests with the top ten. This specimen was peripheral blood, taken 28 days after the second AZD1222 dose. These receptor sequences come from an adult who received the AZD1222 COVID-19 vaccine. Each CDR3 is given with its conserved first and last residue. A D gene is named only where the DNA matches it firmly. Clone sizes are given selectively: once, few, many, or a class where the clone is expanded.

V	J	size	D	DNA	CDR3
TRBV3-1/TRBV3-2	TRBJ2-2	.	.	TGTGCCAGCAGCAACGCGGGACTCGCGAACACCGGGGAGCTGTTTTTT	CASSNAGLANTGELFF
TRBV10-2	TRBJ2-1	.	TRBD2	TGCGCCAGCCTTATTGGGGTAGCGGGAGGGGATGAGCAGTTCTTC	CASLIGVAGGDEQFF
TRBV4-2	TRBJ2-1	.	.	TGTGCCAGCAGCCAAGAAGGGCTAATTGAGCAGTTCTTC	CASSQEGLIEQFF
TRBV5-1	TRBJ2-7	.	TRBD2	TGCGCCAGCAGCTCCCCTCTAGCGGGGGGGCCCTCCTACGAGCAGTACTTC	CASSSPLAGGPSYEQYF
TRBV29-1	TRBJ2-1	.	TRBD2	TGCAGCGTGGCCGGGACTAGCGGGAGGCCGGTAGATGGAGAGCAGTTCTTC	CSVAGTSGRPVDGEQFF
TRBV5-4	TRBJ1-1	few	.	TGTGCCAGCAGCCCCGGGCGCAGGGTGACGAACACTGAAGCTTTCTTT	CASSPGRRVTNTEAFF
TRBV19	TRBJ1-1	once	.	TGTGCCAGTAGTATCGAGGGGACGGAGAACACTGAAGCTTTCTTT	CASSIEGTENTEAFF
TRBV6-5	TRBJ2-5	.	.	TGTGCCAGCAGTTACTCGGGGGGATCCGGCACCCAGTACTTC	CASSYSGGSGTQYF
TRBV5-1	TRBJ2-7	.	.	TGCGCCAGCAGCTTGGTGGAGACCCGAGAGCAGTACTTC	CASSLVETREQYF
TRBV3-1/TRBV3-2	TRBJ2-3	.	.	TGTGCCAGCAGCCAAGCAGGGTACAGGAGAGATACGCAGTATTTT	CASSQAGYRRDTQYF
TRBV28	TRBJ1-2	few	.	TGTGCCAGCAGTTCCGGAATCCGGGGCTACACCTTC	CASSSGIRGYTF
TRBV7-9	TRBJ2-3	.	TRBD1	TGTGCCAGCAGTGTGACAGGGGGCACAGATACGCAGTATTTT	CASSVTGGTDTQYF
TRBV6-4	TRBJ2-1	.	TRBD2	TGTGCCAGCACCGCCGGGGAGGGGTCGAATGAGCAGTTCTTC	CASTAGEGSNEQFF
TRBV6-2/TRBV6-3	TRBJ1-1	.	TRBD1	TGTGCCAGCAGCTCGACAGGGATTGAAGCTTTCTTT	CASSSTGIEAFF
TRBV7-9	TRBJ2-7	.	TRBD2	TGTGCCAGCAGCTCTGGGGGGGGGTCCCCCTACGAGCAGTACTTC	CASSSGGGSPYEQYF
TRBV6-1	TRBJ2-1	.	TRBD2	TGTGCCAGCAGTGAAGCGCTTAGCGGGGTCTACAATGAGCAGTTCTTC	CASSEALSGVYNEQFF
TRBV28	TRBJ2-7	once	.	TGTGCCAGCACCCTACAGGGTCTCCTGGACCACGAGCAGTACTTC	CASTLQGLLDHEQYF
TRBV11-2	TRBJ1-5	once	.	TGTGCCAGCAGCTTAGGCAGGGACGGTCAGCCCCAGCATTTT	CASSLGRDGQPQHF
TRBV28	TRBJ2-7	.	.	TGTGCCAGCACCCCCCCCCGGACACTCAGGTCCGAGCAGTACTTC	CASTPPRTLRSEQYF
TRBV5-6	TRBJ1-5	few	.	TGTGCCAGCAGCTTGGAGGGGAGCTGGGGTGCCAATCAGCCCCAGCATTTT	CASSLEGSWGANQPQHF
TRBV27	TRBJ1-1	.	TRBD1	TGTGCCAGCAGTTTACCGAACCAGAACACAGGGGAAACTGAAGCTTTCTTT	CASSLPNQNTGETEAFF
TRBV5-1	TRBJ1-1	once	.	TGCGCCAGCAGCACGAGGGCGAACACTGAAGCTTTCTTT	CASSTRANTEAFF
TRBV11-2	TRBJ1-2	.	TRBD1	TGTGCCAGCAGCTTAGATTTGGGACAGGGTCGCTACACCTTC	CASSLDLGQGRYTF
TRBV9	TRBJ2-2	few	TRBD2	TGTGCCAGCAGCGCTCAAACCGGGACTACGAACACCGGGGAGCTGTTTTTT	CASSAQTGTTNTGELFF
TRBV28	TRBJ2-1	.	.	TGTGCCAGCAGACTTGAGAATGAGCAGTTCTTC	CASRLENEQFF
TRBV5-4	TRBJ2-1	.	TRBD2	TGTGCCAGCAGCTCGTCCCCTAGCGGGGGGAGCTCCTACAATGAGCAGTTCTTC	CASSSSPSGGSSYNEQFF
TRBV29-1	TRBJ2-5	.	TRBD2	TGCAGCGTCCAACCGACTAGCGGGGGCAAGACCCAGTACTTC	CSVQPTSGGKTQYF
TRBV28	TRBJ2-1	.	TRBD2	TGTGCCAGTGGGGGGGACGGGAATGAGCAGTTCTTC	CASGGDGNEQFF
TRBV4-2	TRBJ2-3	.	TRBD2	TGTGCCAGCAGCCAAGGGCGGGGGGCCTCTAGCACAGATACGCAGTATTTT	CASSQGRGASSTDTQYF
TRBV11-2	TRBJ2-2	.	TRBD2	TGTAGCGGGAGTCCCCCAAACACCGGGGAGCTGTTTTTT	CSGSPPNTGELFF
TRBV5-1	TRBJ2-7	.	.	TGCGCCAGCAGCTTGGTTGGCAGGGGAGGCTACGAGCAGTACTTC	CASSLVGRGGYEQYF
TRBV29-1	TRBJ2-7	.	.	TGCAGCGTTGAGCGGGGTAGCTACGAGCAGTACTTC	CSVERGSYEQYF
TRBV14	TRBJ2-7	.	TRBD1	TGTGCCAGCAGCCAAGCGACAGGGGTTTACGAGCAGTACTTC	CASSQATGVYEQYF
TRBV28	TRBJ1-1	.	.	TGTGCCAGCAGCAAATATGGGACCGGGAGCACTGAAGCTTTCTTT	CASSKYGTGSTEAFF
TRBV18	TRBJ2-1	.	TRBD2	TGTGCCAGCTCACCCCTGAGGGGCGGGGGTGATAATGAGCAGTTCTTC	CASSPLRGGGDNEQFF
TRBV27	TRBJ1-5	few	TRBD1	TGTGCCAGCAGTTCCCGTACGACAGGGGGCAATCAGCCCCAGCATTTT	CASSSRTTGGNQPQHF
TRBV9	TRBJ1-3	once	.	TGTGCCAGCAGCCCCAGGGCGGATGGAAACACCATATATTTT	CASSPRADGNTIYF
TRBV15	TRBJ2-1	.	.	TGTGCCACCAGCAGAGATCGAGCCGCTACCGGGAATGAGCAGTTCTTC	CATSRDRAATGNEQFF
TRBV5-6	TRBJ2-4	once	TRBD1	TGTGCCAGCAGCTTGGCCGACAGGGGCGGAGACATTCAGTACTTC	CASSLADRGGDIQYF
TRBV18	TRBJ2-7	.	TRBD1	TGTGCCAGCTCACCCGGACAGGTTACCTACGAGCAGTACTTC	CASSPGQVTYEQYF
TRBV7-9	TRBJ2-3	.	.	TGTGCCAGCAGCCACAGATATAGCACAGATACGCAGTATTTT	CASSHRYSTDTQYF
TRBV30	TRBJ2-2	.	TRBD1	TGTGCCTGGAGTGTGTGGGGACAGGGAAACACCGGGGAGCTGTTTTTT	CAWSVWGQGNTGELFF
TRBV7-9	TRBJ2-2	.	.	TGTGCCAGCAGCGTATCAACGCCGGGGGACGGGGAGCTGTTTTTT	CASSVSTPGDGELFF
TRBV5-5	TRBJ1-1	.	.	TGTGCCAGCAGCACGGTTTTCGGGGGCACTGAAGCTTTCTTT	CASSTVFGGTEAFF
TRBV20-1	TRBJ2-7	.	.	TGCAGTGCGGGACACTACGAGCAGTACTTC	CSAGHYEQYF
TRBV7-9	TRBJ2-3	many	TRBD1	TGTGCCAGCAGCCCGCGGACAGGGCCAGATACGCAGTATTTT	CASSPRTGPDTQYF
TRBV24-1	TRBJ1-1	.	.	TGTGCCACCAGTGATTTCTGGACAACCGAAGCTTTCTTT	CATSDFWTTEAFF
TRBV18	TRBJ1-5	.	TRBD1	TGTGCCAGCTCACCAGGGACAGGGGCCAATCAGCCCCAGCATTTT	CASSPGTGANQPQHF
TRBV5-8	TRBJ1-5	.	.	TGTGCCAGCAGCTTGATCCACCATAGCAATCAGCCCCAGCATTTT	CASSLIHHSNQPQHF
TRBV3-1/TRBV3-2	TRBJ2-7	.	.	TGTGCCAGCAGCCAAGGCCCCACGCAGTACTTC	CASSQGPTQYF
TRBV6-5	TRBJ2-3	.	TRBD2	TGTGCCACCTTAGCGGGAGCGGGCACAGATACGCAGTATTTT	CATLAGAGTDTQYF
TRBV5-4	TRBJ1-3	.	.	TGTGCCAGCACCCCTGGGGCGGGGGCTGGAAACACCATATATTTT	CASTPGAGAGNTIYF
TRBV30	TRBJ1-2	.	.	TGTGCCTGGAGTGCTGGGGGGAGGGAGGGGAATGGCTACACCTTC	CAWSAGGREGNGYTF
TRBV28	TRBJ2-2	.	.	TGTGCCAGCAGTTCGGCCGACACCGGGGAGCTGTTTTTT	CASSSADTGELFF
TRBV7-8	TRBJ2-7	.	.	TGTGCCAGCAGCCCCGGGACGGGGGTAGTCTACGAGCAGTACTTC	CASSPGTGVVYEQYF
TRBV19	TRBJ2-7	few	.	TGTGCCAGTAGGATGGCACAATCCTACGAGCAGTACTTC	CASRMAQSYEQYF
TRBV30	TRBJ2-3	.	TRBD1	TGTGCCTGCCAATTTGGGACAGGCACTAGCACAGATACGCAGTATTTT	CACQFGTGTSTDTQYF
TRBV11-1	TRBJ2-7	.	.	TGTGCCAGCAGCCTCATGTGGGGGGCTCCCCACGAGCAGTACTTC	CASSLMWGAPHEQYF
TRBV19	TRBJ2-1	.	TRBD2	TGTGCCAGTAGGCCCGGGACTAGCGGGAGTATCCCCTCCTACAATGAGCAGTTCTTC	CASRPGTSGSIPSYNEQFF